The 12 T cell receptor beta chains below come from one sample, sequenced in a study of shared clonotypes between healthy human individuals (dated by TCRdb to the early 2020s). The method behind the library was the immunoSEQ multiplex PCR assay. TCRdb holds this immuneACCESS table with in-frame rearrangements only. Some clones are missing; in checked studies, unresolved V genes explain under half, and the rest has no known cause. Within this sample are over 850,000 clones, with approximately 80% of them counted one time only. The leading ten clones occupy approximately 0.5% of the sample. Specimen: memory CD4+ T cells from PBMCs. Reading the label with the study, this specimen's cell subset or site is: CD45RA-negative fraction. Receptors originate from a man in his late teens or twenties in good health. Some clones in this sample may be carry-over from other donors' samples.

This chain connects TRBV27 to TRBJ2-7; TRBD2 is a possible D gene (7 bases). V was shortened by 1 base and J by 0 bases, with 10 bases between the two germline ends. Germline V gene data show CDR1 as MNHEY and CDR2 as SMNVEV (reference sequence). This CDR3 has 15 residues. The DNA of the CDR3 is TGTGCCAGCAGTTTATTGGCGGGGGCCTCCTACGAGCAGTACTTC. The encoded protein is CASSLLAGASYEQYF.

The V and J genes are TRBV5-1 and TRBJ2-5; 9 nucleotides line up with TRBD2. The CDR3 has 16 residues. Germline values: CDR1 SGHRS, CDR2 YFSETQ. The V segment lost 4 bases and the J segment 5 bases; nucleotides outside the gene matches: 12. This CDR3 is CASSQIAGAETETQYF. CDR3 in DNA: TGCGCCAGCAGCCAGATAGCGGGAGCCGAAACGGAGACCCAGTACTTC. The full variable domain, completed using reference TRBV5-1 and TRBJ2-5, is KAGVTQTPRYLIKTRGQQVTLSCSPISGHRSVSWYQQTPGQGLQFLFEYFSETQRNKGNFPGRFSGRQFSNSRSEMNVSTLELGDSALYLCASSQIAGAETETQYFGPGTRLLVL.

With respect to this clone: Other nucleotide sequences from this sample produce the same CDR3. This rearrangement joins TRBV18 to TRBJ2-2; D unclear. Germline V gives CDR1 KGHSH, CDR2 LQKENI. The CDR3 is made up of 14 amino acids. V gave up 2 bases and J gave up 3 bases, with 7 bases separating them. CDR3 sequence reads: CASSPRTDTGELFF. DNA for the CDR3: TGTGCCAGCTCACCAAGGACGGACACCGGGGAGCTGTTTTTT.

The V call is TRBV27, the J call TRBJ1-1; D not resolved. The germline gives CDR1 MNHEY, CDR2 SMNVEV (reference sequence). V lost 2 bases, J lost 4 bases, and 11 bases lay in between. The CDR3 extends over 14 amino acids. The chain's CDR3 is CASSLTGFSTEAFF. CDR3 coding DNA: TGTGCCAGCAGTTTAACCGGGTTCAGCACTGAAGCTTTCTTT.

The rearrangement uses TRBV6-1 and TRBJ1-2; possible D gene TRBD1, 6 bases. Trimming pared 1 base from V and 2 bases from J, leaving 11 bases between. Germline V gives CDR1 MNHNS, CDR2 SASEGT. The CDR3 has 15 residues. CDR3 coding DNA: TGTGCCAGCAGTGAAGTCGGGGGGCTCAACTATGGCTACACCTTC. Translation: CASSEVGGLNYGYTF.

The V and J genes are TRBV5-1 and TRBJ2-3; 9 bases are a match to TRBD2. V lost 0 bases to trimming and J lost 3 bases; unmatched junction nucleotides: 8. The germline V gene has CDR1 SGHRS and CDR2 YFSETQ. CDR3 size: 17 residues. In nucleotides, the CDR3 is TGCGCCAGCAGCTTGGGTTTAGCGGGAGACTTTACAGATACGCAGTATTTT. Protein sequence: CASSLGLAGDFTDTQYF.

The V and J genes are TRBV28 and TRBJ1-2, with D maybe TRBD1 (6 bases). The CDR3 covers 14 residues. Germline values: CDR1 MDHEN, CDR2 SYDVKM. Deletions cut 2 bases from V and 4 bases from J, with 11 bases between. The CDR3 DNA reads TGTGCCAGCAGTTTAGCCGGACAGTTCTATGGCTACACCTTC. It is translated as CASSLAGQFYGYTF.

A few counts support this clone. The chain employs TRBV6-1 and TRBJ1-1; the D is unclear. This CDR3 spans 11 amino acids. In germline, CDR1 is MNHNS, CDR2 SASEGT. Trimming took off 8 bases at V and 0 bases at J, with 4 bases between the two ends. CDR3 protein: CASGLNTEAFF. CDR3 sequence (DNA): TGTGCCAGCGGGTTGAACACTGAAGCTTTCTTT.

J is TRBJ2-2 and V is TRBV5-1; D ambiguous. The germline gives CDR1 SGHRS, CDR2 YFSETQ. The V end was cut by 4 bases, the J end by 6 bases, with 10 bases between. This CDR3 is 13 amino acids long. The CDR3 nucleotides are TGCGCCAGCAGCGGGTTAAGGGCCGGGGAGCTGTTTTTT. Its translation: CASSGLRAGELFF.

Only a few counts were recorded for this clone. The sample has other DNA sequences that encode this CDR3 too. The chain is built from TRBV7-9 and TRBJ1-1; D is unclear. CDR3 size: 11 residues. V lost 1 base and J 8 bases, leaving 5 bases between the germline ends. From germline, CDR1 is SEHNR and CDR2 FQNEAQ (reference sequence). The CDR3 nucleotides are TGTGCCAGCAGCTTAGAAGGGGAAGCTTTCTTT. Translated: CASSLEGEAFF. Variable domain in full (rest from reference TRBV7-9 and TRBJ1-1): DTGVSQNPRHKITKRGQNVTFRCDPISEHNRLYWYRQTLGQGPEFLTYFQNEAQLEKSRLLSDRFSAERPKGSFSTLEIQRTEQGDSAMYLCASSLEGEAFFGQGTRLTVV.

The chain carries TRBV28 and TRBJ2-3; tentative D call: TRBD2 (6 bases). Trimming left V 5 bases short and J 7 bases short, with 10 bases between. The CDR3 has 12 amino acids. CDR1 and CDR2 (germline): MDHEN, SYDVKM. CDR3 protein: CASSRTTYTQYF. In DNA form, the CDR3 reads TGTGCCAGCAGTAGGACTACCTATACGCAGTATTTT.

This sequence joins TRBV28 and TRBJ1-3; D is unresolved. The CDR3 loop spans 13 amino acids. Germline assignment: CDR1 MDHEN and CDR2 SYDVKM. V gave up 8 bases and J gave up 2 bases, with 10 bases separating them. The CDR3 DNA is TGTGCCAGCTCTACACGTCCTGGAAACACCATATATTTT. As protein: CASSTRPGNTIYF.